This T cell receptor (beta chain) was sequenced during a study of cytomegalovirus exposure and HLA in healthy donors. The overall study: Falling in the Caucasian-associated ancestry cluster were 80% to 90% of about 400 genotyped donors. General study results and limits: Whilst most TCR sequences proved rare, a subset of public TCRs occurred across many donors. Across donors, sequencing depth was assumed by presence/absence analyses to be roughly uniform. Per a later analysis, HLA-associated TCR beta chains showed more clonal expansion than other, equally common TCR beta chains.

The germline V gene encodes CDR1 MDHEN and CDR2 SYDVKM. The ends were cut back, 6 bases at V and 4 bases at J, with 15 bases in the middle. The CDR3 covers 14 residues. This clone was observed a single time. Its antigen is not known. Both 60 Vbeta primers and 13 Jbeta primers went into the PCR. The table came from immunoSEQ multiplex PCR; TCRdb's copy has only in-frame clones and leaves some out. This sample carries approximately 270,000 clones, 75% to 85% of them seen once, and the ten largest clones take roughly 0.3%. The rearrangement joins TRBV28 to TRBJ1-1; the D gene is possibly TRBD1 (6 bases). The specimen was PBMCs. This clonotype originated in a girl under 10 years old in good health and CMV-seronegative. The CDR3: CASRGGGWSTEAFF. The CDR3 nucleotides read TGTGCCAGCAGGGGCGGGGGCTGGAGCACTGAAGCTTTCTTT.